These T cell receptor beta chains were read from a single sample in a study of identical twins. TCRdb re-analysed the 5' RACE reads in MiXCR, keeping a single row per CDR3 protein. The sample has approximately 220,000 distinct CDR3 sequences, 6% to 8% seen once. The same specimen was also included in a second study, on yellow fever vaccine responses in identical twins.

Sequencing was done on a sample of CD8+ T cells sorted from blood. The receptors stem from a woman between 18 and 29 years old in good health. Both conserved end residues are part of each CDR3. Fields, in order: V gene, D gene, clone size, J gene, CDR3 protein, CDR3 DNA. D genes are given only for firm matches. Clone size appears in some rows only: once, few, many, or a class for an expanded clone.

v_gene: TRBV27
d_gene: TRBD2
abundance: few
j_gene: TRBJ2-7
CDR3aa: CASSPPLLAGSGEQYF
CDR3nt: TGTGCCAGCAGTCCGCCCCTCCTAGCGGGGTCGGGGGAGCAGTACTTC

v_gene: TRBV20-1
d_gene: .
abundance: few
j_gene: TRBJ1-2
CDR3aa: CSARTEANYGYTF
CDR3nt: TGCAGTGCTAGGACAGAAGCTAACTATGGCTACACCTTC

v_gene: TRBV4-1
d_gene: .
abundance: .
j_gene: TRBJ2-2
CDR3aa: CASSQDYQYRNTGELFF
CDR3nt: TGCGCCAGCAGCCAAGATTACCAGTACCGTAACACCGGGGAGCTGTTTTTT

v_gene: TRBV7-9
d_gene: .
abundance: many
j_gene: TRBJ1-1
CDR3aa: CASSPGMRTEAFF
CDR3nt: TGTGCCAGCAGCCCAGGAATGAGGACTGAAGCTTTCTTT

v_gene: TRBV4-1
d_gene: TRBD1
abundance: few
j_gene: TRBJ1-5
CDR3aa: CASSQDRGIGQPQHF
CDR3nt: TGCGCCAGCAGCCAGGACAGGGGGATAGGTCAGCCCCAGCATTTT

v_gene: TRBV29-1
d_gene: .
abundance: few
j_gene: TRBJ1-2
CDR3aa: CSVEFQGLLGYTF
CDR3nt: TGCAGCGTTGAATTTCAGGGTCTATTAGGCTACACCTTC

v_gene: TRBV5-1
d_gene: .
abundance: few
j_gene: TRBJ2-3
CDR3aa: CASSFSQGTDTQYF
CDR3nt: TGCGCCAGCAGCTTTTCACAGGGAACAGATACGCAGTATTTT

v_gene: TRBV6-5
d_gene: .
abundance: .
j_gene: TRBJ2-5
CDR3aa: CASSYSLRNQETQYF
CDR3nt: TGTGCCAGCAGTTACTCGTTACGGAACCAAGAGACCCAGTACTTC

v_gene: TRBV5-6
d_gene: .
abundance: .
j_gene: TRBJ1-1
CDR3aa: CASSRIWGGTEAFF
CDR3nt: TGTGCCAGCAGCCGTATCTGGGGGGGCACTGAAGCTTTCTTT

v_gene: TRBV29-1
d_gene: TRBD2
abundance: many
j_gene: TRBJ2-1
CDR3aa: CSVDHGTSGESSYNEQFF
CDR3nt: TGCAGCGTTGACCACGGGACTAGCGGAGAAAGCTCCTACAATGAGCAGTTCTTC

v_gene: TRBV29-1
d_gene: TRBD2
abundance: few
j_gene: TRBJ2-5
CDR3aa: CSVLTVSGGETQYF
CDR3nt: TGCAGCGTGCTGACTGTTAGCGGGGGTGAGACCCAGTACTTC

v_gene: TRBV2
d_gene: .
abundance: few
j_gene: TRBJ2-1
CDR3aa: CASSGPVSSYNEQFF
CDR3nt: TGTGCCAGCAGTGGGCCGGTCAGCTCCTACAATGAGCAGTTCTTC

v_gene: TRBV11-2
d_gene: TRBD2
abundance: few
j_gene: TRBJ2-3
CDR3aa: CASSRGLAGGPLADTQYF
CDR3nt: TGTGCCAGCAGCCGGGGACTAGCGGGAGGGCCGTTGGCAGATACGCAGTATTTT

v_gene: TRBV7-9
d_gene: .
abundance: many
j_gene: TRBJ2-3
CDR3aa: CASRQGSDTQYF
CDR3nt: TGTGCCAGCAGACAGGGTTCAGATACGCAGTATTTT

v_gene: TRBV2
d_gene: .
abundance: many
j_gene: TRBJ1-2
CDR3aa: CASRGMLYTF
CDR3nt: TGTGCCAGCCGCGGGATGCTCTACACCTTC

v_gene: TRBV27
d_gene: .
abundance: many
j_gene: TRBJ2-1
CDR3aa: CASSFGNYNEQFF
CDR3nt: TGTGCCAGCAGTTTTGGGAATTACAATGAGCAGTTCTTC

v_gene: TRBV13
d_gene: .
abundance: many
j_gene: TRBJ2-4
CDR3aa: CASSPRRQGINIQYF
CDR3nt: TGTGCCAGCAGCCCCCGGAGGCAGGGGATAAACATTCAGTACTTC

v_gene: TRBV20-1
d_gene: .
abundance: few
j_gene: TRBJ1-4
CDR3aa: CSARDQGWGEKLFF
CDR3nt: TGCAGTGCTAGAGATCAGGGTTGGGGTGAAAAACTGTTTTTT

v_gene: TRBV13
d_gene: .
abundance: .
j_gene: TRBJ2-3
CDR3aa: CASSLSWTESTDTQYF
CDR3nt: TGTGCCAGCAGCTTAAGTTGGACCGAAAGCACAGATACGCAGTATTTT

v_gene: TRBV3-1
d_gene: TRBD2
abundance: .
j_gene: TRBJ2-1
CDR3aa: CASSQGGLAGHSYNEQFF
CDR3nt: TGTGCCAGCAGCCAAGGGGGACTAGCGGGTCACTCCTACAATGAGCAGTTCTTC

v_gene: TRBV7-9
d_gene: TRBD2
abundance: once
j_gene: TRBJ2-7
CDR3aa: CASSYLPSGSWEQYF
CDR3nt: TGTGCCAGCAGCTACCTCCCTAGCGGGAGCTGGGAGCAGTACTTC

v_gene: TRBV11-2
d_gene: .
abundance: .
j_gene: TRBJ2-7
CDR3aa: CASSSITQGSYEQYF
CDR3nt: TGTGCCAGCAGCTCAATTACTCAGGGTTCCTACGAGCAGTACTTC

v_gene: TRBV2
d_gene: TRBD1
abundance: few
j_gene: TRBJ2-7
CDR3aa: CASSNGQGVSEQYF
CDR3nt: TGTGCCAGCAGTAATGGACAGGGGGTCTCCGAGCAGTACTTC

v_gene: TRBV12-3/TRBV12-4
d_gene: .
abundance: few
j_gene: TRBJ2-7
CDR3aa: CASSFAASSYEQYF
CDR3nt: TGTGCCAGCAGTTTTGCTGCAAGCTCCTACGAGCAGTACTTC

v_gene: TRBV6-5
d_gene: TRBD1
abundance: few
j_gene: TRBJ2-5
CDR3aa: CASSYTRDRMYQETQYF
CDR3nt: TGTGCCAGCAGTTATACTCGGGACAGGATGTACCAAGAGACCCAGTACTTC

v_gene: TRBV9
d_gene: .
abundance: few
j_gene: TRBJ2-2
CDR3aa: CASSVEGLHTGELFF
CDR3nt: TGTGCCAGCAGCGTAGAGGGACTCCACACCGGGGAGCTGTTTTTT

v_gene: TRBV10-3
d_gene: TRBD1
abundance: .
j_gene: TRBJ1-2
CDR3aa: CAAQGAGYGYTF
CDR3nt: TGTGCCGCACAGGGGGCTGGCTATGGCTACACCTTC

v_gene: TRBV20-1
d_gene: .
abundance: .
j_gene: TRBJ2-1
CDR3aa: CSAETGSSYNEQFF
CDR3nt: TGCAGTGCTGAAACAGGGTCCTCCTACAATGAGCAGTTCTTC

v_gene: TRBV10-3
d_gene: .
abundance: many
j_gene: TRBJ2-1
CDR3aa: CAISEGDSHNEQFF
CDR3nt: TGTGCCATCAGTGAAGGGGACTCCCACAATGAGCAGTTCTTC

v_gene: TRBV7-9
d_gene: .
abundance: many
j_gene: TRBJ2-1
CDR3aa: CASSSIRGIRGEQFF
CDR3nt: TGTGCCAGCAGCTCTATCCGGGGGATTCGGGGTGAGCAGTTCTTC

v_gene: TRBV14
d_gene: TRBD2
abundance: .
j_gene: TRBJ2-7
CDR3aa: CASSQRTSDRYEQYF
CDR3nt: TGTGCCAGCAGCCAACGGACTAGCGACCGCTACGAGCAGTACTTC

v_gene: TRBV4-1
d_gene: .
abundance: many
j_gene: TRBJ2-2
CDR3aa: CASSTRTHDTGELFF
CDR3nt: TGCGCCAGCAGCACGCGGACACATGACACCGGGGAGCTGTTTTTT

v_gene: TRBV7-8
d_gene: .
abundance: many
j_gene: TRBJ2-2
CDR3aa: CASSLALDNTGELFF
CDR3nt: TGTGCCAGCAGCTTAGCCCTGGACAACACCGGGGAGCTGTTTTTT

v_gene: TRBV5-6
d_gene: .
abundance: few
j_gene: TRBJ2-1
CDR3aa: CASSLGVGLAGGLSYNEQFF
CDR3nt: TGTGCCAGCAGCTTGGGAGTCGGGTTGGCAGGGGGGCTATCCTACAATGAGCAGTTCTTC

v_gene: TRBV20-1
d_gene: .
abundance: few
j_gene: TRBJ2-1
CDR3aa: CSVTSFSENEQFF
CDR3nt: TGCAGTGTAACGTCCTTTAGCGAGAATGAGCAGTTCTTC

v_gene: TRBV12-3/TRBV12-4
d_gene: .
abundance: .
j_gene: TRBJ1-1
CDR3aa: CASSRGGHLLEAFF
CDR3nt: TGTGCCAGCAGTCGTGGGGGACACCTCTTAGAAGCTTTCTTT

v_gene: TRBV28
d_gene: TRBD2
abundance: .
j_gene: TRBJ2-5
CDR3aa: CASSYPRTSGTRPQETQYF
CDR3nt: TGTGCCAGCAGTTACCCTAGGACTAGCGGGACACGGCCTCAAGAGACCCAGTACTTC

v_gene: TRBV5-6
d_gene: .
abundance: few
j_gene: TRBJ2-1
CDR3aa: CASSLVTLSSYNEQFF
CDR3nt: TGTGCCAGCAGCTTGGTGACCCTTAGCTCCTACAATGAGCAGTTCTTC